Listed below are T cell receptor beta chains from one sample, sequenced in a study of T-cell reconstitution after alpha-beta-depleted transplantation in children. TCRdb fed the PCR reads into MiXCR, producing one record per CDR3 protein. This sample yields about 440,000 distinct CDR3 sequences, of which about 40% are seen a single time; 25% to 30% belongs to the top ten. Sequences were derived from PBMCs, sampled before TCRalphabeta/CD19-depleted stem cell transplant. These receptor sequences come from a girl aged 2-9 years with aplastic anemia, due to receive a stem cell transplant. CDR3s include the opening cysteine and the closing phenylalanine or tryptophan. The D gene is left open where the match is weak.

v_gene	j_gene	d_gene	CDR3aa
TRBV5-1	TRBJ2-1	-	CASRDPSSYNEQFF
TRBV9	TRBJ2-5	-	CASSVGGKELQETQYF
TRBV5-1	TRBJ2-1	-	CASSLVAAYNEQFF
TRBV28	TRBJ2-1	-	CAMGPGHNEQFF
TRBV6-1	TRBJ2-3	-	CASSRDTGSTDTQYF
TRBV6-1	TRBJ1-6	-	CASSEADSNSPLHF
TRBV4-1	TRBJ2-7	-	CASSQGERSYEQYF
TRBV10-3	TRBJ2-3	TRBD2	CAISKAGGHTDTQYF
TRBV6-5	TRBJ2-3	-	CASSSSQGLHGDTQYF
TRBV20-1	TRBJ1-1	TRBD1	CSLYAPQGAGTEAFF
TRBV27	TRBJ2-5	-	CASSKPPQETQYF
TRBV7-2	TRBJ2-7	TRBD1	CASSLAGTGKYEQYF
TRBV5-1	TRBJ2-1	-	CATWTKAGRHEQFF
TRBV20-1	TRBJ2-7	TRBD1	CSASPGQSYEQYF
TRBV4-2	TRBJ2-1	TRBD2	CASSQGIAGADEQFF
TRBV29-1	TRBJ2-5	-	CSVTGLQETQYF
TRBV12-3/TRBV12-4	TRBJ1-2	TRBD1	CASIGTDRGYTF
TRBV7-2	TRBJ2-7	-	CASSWGTASGYEQYF
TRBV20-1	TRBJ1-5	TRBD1	CSASLDREDQPQHF
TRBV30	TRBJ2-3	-	CAWSWDTDTQYF
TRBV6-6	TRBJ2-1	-	CASSYGTGGTEFF
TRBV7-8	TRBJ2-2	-	CASSLGRNRESGELFF
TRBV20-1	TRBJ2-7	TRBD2	CSATRGGLAGFDEQYF
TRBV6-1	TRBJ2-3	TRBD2	CASCPGGRGTDTQYF
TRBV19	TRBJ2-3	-	CASSIGTGIGEDTQYF
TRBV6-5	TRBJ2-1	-	CASSSIRERSYNEQFF
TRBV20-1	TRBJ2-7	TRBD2	CSARSGAGSRREQYF
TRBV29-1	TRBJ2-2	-	CSVEDPYKNTGELFF
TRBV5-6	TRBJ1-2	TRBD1	CASCHRGRDFGYTF
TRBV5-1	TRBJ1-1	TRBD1	CASSSGQGVSEAFF
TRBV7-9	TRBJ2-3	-	CASRLGGDTQYF
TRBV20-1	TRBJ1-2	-	CSARFRDRGANYGYTF
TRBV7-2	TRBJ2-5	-	CASSLRTRSGETQYF
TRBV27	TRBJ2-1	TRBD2	CASFLRGREGNEQFF
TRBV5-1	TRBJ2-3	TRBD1	CASSLGQGYRTDTQYF
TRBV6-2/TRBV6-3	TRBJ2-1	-	CASSYGGTEQFF
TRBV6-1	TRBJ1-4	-	CASSTGAATNEKLFF
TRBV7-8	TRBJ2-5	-	CASSLIGRETQYF
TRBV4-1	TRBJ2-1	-	CASSRGPTYNEQFF